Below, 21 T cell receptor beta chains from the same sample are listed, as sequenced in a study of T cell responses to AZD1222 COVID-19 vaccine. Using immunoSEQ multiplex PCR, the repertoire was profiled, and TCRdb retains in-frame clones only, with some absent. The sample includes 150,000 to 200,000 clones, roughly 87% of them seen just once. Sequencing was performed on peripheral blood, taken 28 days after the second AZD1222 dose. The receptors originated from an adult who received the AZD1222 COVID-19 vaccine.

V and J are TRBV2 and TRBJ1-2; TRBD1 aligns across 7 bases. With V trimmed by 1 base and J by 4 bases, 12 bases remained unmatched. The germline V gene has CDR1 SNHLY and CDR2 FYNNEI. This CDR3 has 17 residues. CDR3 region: CASSEGQGGPLIYGYTF. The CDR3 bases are TGTGCCAGCAGTGAAGGCCAAGGGGGCCCCCTCATCTATGGCTACACCTTC.

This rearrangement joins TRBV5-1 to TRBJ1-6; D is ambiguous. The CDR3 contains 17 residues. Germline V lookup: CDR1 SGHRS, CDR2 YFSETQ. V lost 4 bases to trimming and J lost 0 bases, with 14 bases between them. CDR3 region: CASSPDGFSSYNSPLHF. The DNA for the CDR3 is TGCGCCAGCAGCCCTGACGGATTTAGCTCCTATAATTCACCCCTCCACTTT.

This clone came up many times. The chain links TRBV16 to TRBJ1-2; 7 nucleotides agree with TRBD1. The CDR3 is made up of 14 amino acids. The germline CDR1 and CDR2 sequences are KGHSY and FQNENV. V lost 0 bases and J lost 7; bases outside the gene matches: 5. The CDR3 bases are TGTGCCAGCAGCCAATCGGGAGGGGGCGGTGGCTACACCTTC. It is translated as CASSQSGGGGGYTF.

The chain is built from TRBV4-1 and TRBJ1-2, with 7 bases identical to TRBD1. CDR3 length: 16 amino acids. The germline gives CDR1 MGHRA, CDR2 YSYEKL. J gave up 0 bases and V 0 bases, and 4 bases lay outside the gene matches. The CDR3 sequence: CASSQDRDSSNYGYTF. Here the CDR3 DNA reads TGCGCCAGCAGCCAAGACCGGGACAGTTCTAACTATGGCTACACCTTC.

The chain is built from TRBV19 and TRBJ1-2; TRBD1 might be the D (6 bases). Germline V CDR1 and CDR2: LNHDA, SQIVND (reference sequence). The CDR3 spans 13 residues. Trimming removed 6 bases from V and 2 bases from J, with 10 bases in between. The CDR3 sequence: CASSLDRNYGYTF. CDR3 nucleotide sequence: TGTGCCAGTAGCCTTGACAGGAACTATGGCTACACCTTC.

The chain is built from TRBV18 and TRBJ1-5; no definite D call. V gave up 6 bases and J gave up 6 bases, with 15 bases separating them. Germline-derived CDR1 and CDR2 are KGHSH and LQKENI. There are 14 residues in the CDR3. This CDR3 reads CASSSGRVGQPQHF. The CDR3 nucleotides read TGTGCCAGCTCCTCGGGAAGGGTAGGTCAGCCCCAGCATTTT. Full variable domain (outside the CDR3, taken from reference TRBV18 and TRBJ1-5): NAGVMQNPRHLVRRRGQEARLRCSPMKGHSHVYWYRQLPEEGLKFMVYLQKENIIDESGMPKERFSAEFPKEGPSILRIQQVVRGDSAAYFCASSSGRVGQPQHFGDGTRLSIL.

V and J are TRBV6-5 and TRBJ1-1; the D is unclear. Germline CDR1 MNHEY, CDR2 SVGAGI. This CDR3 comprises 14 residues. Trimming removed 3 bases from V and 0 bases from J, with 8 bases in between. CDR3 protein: CASSYGRMNTEAFF. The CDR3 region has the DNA TGTGCCAGCAGTTATGGACGGATGAACACTGAAGCTTTCTTT.

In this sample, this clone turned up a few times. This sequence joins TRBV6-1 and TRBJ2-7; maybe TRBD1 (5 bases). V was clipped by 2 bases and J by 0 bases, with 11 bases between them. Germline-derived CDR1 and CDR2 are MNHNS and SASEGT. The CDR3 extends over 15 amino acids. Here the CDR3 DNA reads TGTGCCAGCAGTGAAAGGGGCGACAGCTCCTACGAGCAGTACTTC. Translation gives CASSERGDSSYEQYF.

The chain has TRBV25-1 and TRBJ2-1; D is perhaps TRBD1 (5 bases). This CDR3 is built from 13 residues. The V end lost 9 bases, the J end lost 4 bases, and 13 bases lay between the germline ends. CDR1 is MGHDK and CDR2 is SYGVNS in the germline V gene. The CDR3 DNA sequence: TGTGCCAGTAAGGAGACAGTTTACAATGAGCAGTTCTTC. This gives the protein CASKETVYNEQFF.

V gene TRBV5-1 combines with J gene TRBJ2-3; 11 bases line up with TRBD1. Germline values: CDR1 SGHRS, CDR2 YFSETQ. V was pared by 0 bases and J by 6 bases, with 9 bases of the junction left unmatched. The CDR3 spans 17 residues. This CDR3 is CASSLEVLGTGGDTQYF. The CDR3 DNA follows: TGCGCCAGCAGCTTGGAGGTCCTCGGGACAGGGGGGGATACGCAGTATTTT. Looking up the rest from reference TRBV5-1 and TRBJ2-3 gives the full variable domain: KAGVTQTPRYLIKTRGQQVTLSCSPISGHRSVSWYQQTPGQGLQFLFEYFSETQRNKGNFPGRFSGRQFSNSRSEMNVSTLELGDSALYLCASSLEVLGTGGDTQYFGPGTRLTVL.

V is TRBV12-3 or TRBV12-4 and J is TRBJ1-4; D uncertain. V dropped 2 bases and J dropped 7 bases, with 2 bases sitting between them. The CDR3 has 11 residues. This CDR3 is CASSLSEKLFF. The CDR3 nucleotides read TGTGCCAGCAGTTTAAGTGAAAAACTGTTTTTT.

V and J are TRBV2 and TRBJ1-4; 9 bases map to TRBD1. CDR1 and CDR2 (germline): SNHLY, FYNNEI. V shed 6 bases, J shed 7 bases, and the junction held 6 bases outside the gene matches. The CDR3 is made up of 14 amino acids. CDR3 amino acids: CASSKDRGGEKLFF. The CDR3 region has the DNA TGTGCCAGCAGCAAGGACAGGGGTGGTGAAAAACTGTTTTTT.

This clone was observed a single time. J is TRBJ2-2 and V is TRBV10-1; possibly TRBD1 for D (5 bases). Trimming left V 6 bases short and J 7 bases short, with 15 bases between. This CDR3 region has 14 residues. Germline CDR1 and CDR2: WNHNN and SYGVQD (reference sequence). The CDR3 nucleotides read TGCGCCAGCAGCAGACAGTATGACGGCGGGGAGCTGTTTTTT. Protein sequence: CASSRQYDGGELFF.

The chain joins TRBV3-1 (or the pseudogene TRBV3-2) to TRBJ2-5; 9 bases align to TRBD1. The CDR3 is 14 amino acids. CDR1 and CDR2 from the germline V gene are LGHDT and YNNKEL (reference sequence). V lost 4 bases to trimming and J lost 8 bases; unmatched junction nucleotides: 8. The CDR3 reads CASSPSDRGGTQYF. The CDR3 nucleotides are TGTGCCAGCAGCCCCTCGGACAGGGGAGGCACCCAGTACTTC.

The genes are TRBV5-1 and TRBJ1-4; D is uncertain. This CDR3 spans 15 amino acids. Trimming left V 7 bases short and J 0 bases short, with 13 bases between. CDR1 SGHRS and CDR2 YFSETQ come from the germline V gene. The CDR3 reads CASCLSGATNEKLFF. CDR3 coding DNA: TGCGCCAGCTGCCTATCTGGAGCAACTAATGAAAAACTGTTTTTT.

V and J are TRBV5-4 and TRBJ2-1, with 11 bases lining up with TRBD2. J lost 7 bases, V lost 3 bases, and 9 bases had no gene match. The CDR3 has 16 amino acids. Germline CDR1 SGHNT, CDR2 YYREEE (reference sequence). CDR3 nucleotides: TGTGCCAGCAGCTCTAGAGCTAGCGGGAGGTATAATGAGCAGTTCTTC. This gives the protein CASSSRASGRYNEQFF.

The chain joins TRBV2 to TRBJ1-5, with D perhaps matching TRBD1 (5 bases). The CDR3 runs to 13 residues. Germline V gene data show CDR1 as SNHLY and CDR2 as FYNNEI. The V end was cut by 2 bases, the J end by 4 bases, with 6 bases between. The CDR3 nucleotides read TGTGCCAGCAGTGAAAGACAGAATCAGCCCCAGCATTTT. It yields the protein CASSERQNQPQHF.

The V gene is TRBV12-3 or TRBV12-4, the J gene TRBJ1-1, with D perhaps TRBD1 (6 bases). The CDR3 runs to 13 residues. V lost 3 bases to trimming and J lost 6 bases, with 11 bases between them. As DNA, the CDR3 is TGTGCCAGCAGTTTTCCCGACAGGCCTGAAGCTTTCTTT. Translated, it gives CASSFPDRPEAFF.

CDR3 region: CASSPLGFTDTQYF. CDR3 in DNA: TGTGCCAGCAGCCCGTTGGGTTTCACAGATACGCAGTATTTT. This chain joins TRBV7-2 and TRBJ2-3; D remains ambiguous. This CDR3 has 14 amino acids. V was pared by 5 bases and J by 2 bases, with 11 bases between. Germline V CDR1 and CDR2: SGHTA, FQGNSA. Complete variable domain (other parts from reference TRBV7-2 and TRBJ2-3): GAGVSQSPSNKVTEKGKDVELRCDPISGHTALYWYRQSLGQGLEFLIYFQGNSAPDKSGLPSDRFSAERTGGSVSTLTIQRTQQEDSAVYLCASSPLGFTDTQYFGPGTRLTVL.

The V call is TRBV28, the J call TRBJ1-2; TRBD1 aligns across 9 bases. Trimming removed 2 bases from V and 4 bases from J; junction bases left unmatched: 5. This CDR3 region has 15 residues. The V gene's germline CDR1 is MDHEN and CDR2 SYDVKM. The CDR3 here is CASSLPDRGAYGYTF. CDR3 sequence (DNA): TGTGCCAGCAGTTTACCGGACAGGGGCGCCTATGGCTACACCTTC.

The chain's CDR3 is CASSLQGRTYEQYF. The CDR3 DNA sequence: TGTGCCAGCAGTTTACAGGGGCGGACCTACGAGCAGTACTTC. This chain links TRBV28 with TRBJ2-7; a weak D match, TRBD1 (6 bases). Germline loops: CDR1 MDHEN, CDR2 SYDVKM. V shed 2 bases and J shed 2 bases, with 10 bases lying between them. This CDR3 contains 14 residues.